This T cell receptor (beta chain) was identified during a study of identical twins. This clonotype turned up a few times. The target antigen is unknown. Whole-study findings and limits: Among out-of-frame alpha sequences shared by twins, low generation probability occurred in excess. Modelling underestimated the level of out-of-frame TCR alpha sharing observed in monozygotic twins. Possibly, invariant MAIT and iNKT cells partly confounded zero-insertion analyses.

TCRdb ran MiXCR on the 5' RACE reads and lists one entry per CDR3 protein. The sample holds about 530,000 distinct CDR3 sequences; about 16% are singletons and the top ten take around 0.4%. CDR1 is SGHTA and CDR2 is FQGNSA in the germline V gene. The CDR3 contains 11 residues. V lost 4 bases and J 9 bases, leaving 9 bases between the germline ends. These data also featured in a second study, about yellow fever vaccine responses in identical twins. That report adds: As reported, the vaccine T cell response of twins seemed partly convergent and partly personalized.

This clonotype was obtained from a woman younger than 35 in good health. Sequencing used CD4+ T cells sorted from blood. The genes are TRBV7-2 and TRBJ1-2; D is possibly TRBD1 (5 bases). The CDR3 protein is CASSSDMSYTF. CDR3 bases: TGTGCCAGCAGCTCGGACATGAGCTACACCTTC.